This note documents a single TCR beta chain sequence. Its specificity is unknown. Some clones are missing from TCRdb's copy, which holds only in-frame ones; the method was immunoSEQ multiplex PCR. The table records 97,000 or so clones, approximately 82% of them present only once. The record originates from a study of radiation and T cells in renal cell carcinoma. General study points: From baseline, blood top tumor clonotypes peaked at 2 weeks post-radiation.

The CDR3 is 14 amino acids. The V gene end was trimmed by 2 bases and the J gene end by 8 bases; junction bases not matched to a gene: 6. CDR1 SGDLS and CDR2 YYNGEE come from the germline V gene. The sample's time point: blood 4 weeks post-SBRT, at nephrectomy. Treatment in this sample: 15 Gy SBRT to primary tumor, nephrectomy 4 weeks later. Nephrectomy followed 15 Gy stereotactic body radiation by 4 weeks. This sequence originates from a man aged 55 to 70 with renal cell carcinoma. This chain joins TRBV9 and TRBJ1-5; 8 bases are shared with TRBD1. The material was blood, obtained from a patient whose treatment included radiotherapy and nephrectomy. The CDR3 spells CASSVGQGREPQHF. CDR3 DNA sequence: TGTGCCAGCAGCGTTGGACAGGGAAGGGAGCCCCAGCATTTT.